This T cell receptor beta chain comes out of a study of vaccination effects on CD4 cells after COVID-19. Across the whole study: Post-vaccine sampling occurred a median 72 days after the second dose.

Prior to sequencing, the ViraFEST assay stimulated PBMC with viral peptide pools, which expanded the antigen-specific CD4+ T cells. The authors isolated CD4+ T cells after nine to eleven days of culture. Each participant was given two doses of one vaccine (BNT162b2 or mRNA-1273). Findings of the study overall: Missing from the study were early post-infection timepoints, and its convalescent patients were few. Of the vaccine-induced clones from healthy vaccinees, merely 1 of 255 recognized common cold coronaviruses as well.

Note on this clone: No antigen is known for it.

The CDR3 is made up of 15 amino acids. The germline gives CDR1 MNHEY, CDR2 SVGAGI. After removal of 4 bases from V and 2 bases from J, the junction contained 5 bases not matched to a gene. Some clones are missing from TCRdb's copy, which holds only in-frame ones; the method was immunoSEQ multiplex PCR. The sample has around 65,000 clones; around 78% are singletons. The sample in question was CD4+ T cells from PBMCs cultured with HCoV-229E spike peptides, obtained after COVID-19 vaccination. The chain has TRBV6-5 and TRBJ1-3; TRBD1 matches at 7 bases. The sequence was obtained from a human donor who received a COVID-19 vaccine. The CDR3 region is CASSSDREAGNTIYF. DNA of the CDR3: TGTGCCAGCAGTTCCGACAGGGAGGCTGGAAACACCATATATTTT.